This T cell receptor (beta chain) originates from a study of siplizumab effects on memory and regulatory T cells. General study findings and limits: Some alloreactive sequences were traceable to unstimulated CD4+ memory cells, and siplizumab significantly reduced them. Naive T cells appeared more diverse than memory cells and seemed to be major alloresponse contributors.

V was clipped by 6 bases and J by 3 bases, with 12 bases between them. CDR3 length equals 13 residues. Germline V gene sequence: CDR1 MNHEY, CDR2 SMNVEV (reference sequence). Turning to this clone: Its antigen is as yet unknown.

The assay was immunoSEQ multiplex PCR, and TCRdb's table has in-frame clones only and misses some. The sample has about 87,000 clones, approximately 86% seen once. The receptor was isolated from a human donor in good health. Sequenced: Tregs sorted from blood. The gene calls are TRBV27 and TRBJ2-7; D gene unclear. CDR3 loop: CASRRTVNYEQYF. The CDR3 DNA follows: TGTGCCAGCAGACGGACGGTAAACTACGAGCAGTACTTC.